This T cell receptor (beta chain) is drawn from a study of T cell clusters in autoimmune cytopenias. In the study overall: A median of about 54,000 TRB reads per sample yielded a median roughly 2,500 distinct clonotypes.

With regard to this clonotype: Its antigen is not known.

TRB amplification used approximately 250 ng of peripheral blood genomic DNA. Whole-study results and caveats: Primary autoimmune cytopenia patients seemingly lacked the physiological T cell clusters found in healthy donors. Functional roles of the in silico T cell clusters still await experimental validation. TRB repertoire shifts in secondary cytopenia and chronic lymphocytic leukemia mostly reflected lymphoma, not autoimmunity.

The germline gives CDR1 SGHAT, CDR2 FQNNGV. This CDR3 comprises 15 residues. TRB was amplified by touch-down multiplex PCR, primer pools A and B combined. TCRdb reworked the multiplex PCR reads into one entry per CDR3 protein, no DNA. This sample carries some 1,800 distinct CDR3 sequences, with 5.5% to 8% going to the ten biggest clones. This sequence originates from a human donor with an autoimmune cytopenia or autoimmune hepatitis (not recorded which). V is TRBV11-2 and J is TRBJ2-7; TCRdb proposes TRBD1, but this gene call is untestable without DNA. The sample taken for sequencing was peripheral blood. The CDR3 region is CASSLYRGPLYEQYF.